The 2 T cell receptor beta chains presented below share a single source sample, sequenced in a study of T cell repertoires in ileal Crohn's disease. The assay was immunoSEQ multiplex PCR, and TCRdb's table has in-frame clones only and misses some. The table shows about 8,400 clones, with 75% to 85% occurring only once. Specimen: ileal tissue. Receptors originate from an adult with Crohn's disease.

In DNA form, the CDR3 reads TGTGCCAGCAGCTCAGGACTATCCAGCTCCTACGAGCAGTACTTC. Translation: CASSSGLSSSYEQYF. The chain employs TRBV5-5 and TRBJ2-7, with a possible D match to TRBD2 (6 bases). The V and J ends lost 3 bases and 0 bases respectively, with 13 bases between them. Germline V gene sequence: CDR1 SGHKS, CDR2 YYEKEE (reference sequence). The CDR3 sequence is 15 residues long. Full variable domain (missing parts from reference TRBV5-5 and TRBJ2-7): DAGVTQSPTHLIKTRGQQVTLRCSPISGHKSVSWYQQVLGQGPQFIFQYYEKEERGRGNFPDRFSARQFPNYSSELNVNALLLGDSALYLCASSSGLSSSYEQYFGPGTRLTVT.

The chain has TRBV9 and TRBJ2-1; 10 bases map to TRBD2. After removal of 3 bases from V and 6 bases from J, the junction contained 3 bases not matched to a gene. The V gene's germline CDR1 is SGDLS and CDR2 YYNGEE. This CDR3 spans 14 amino acids. This chain's CDR3 is CASSARLAGNEQFF. DNA for the CDR3: TGTGCCAGCAGCGCAAGACTAGCGGGCAATGAGCAGTTCTTC.